This T cell receptor beta chain was identified during a study of blood T cell repertoires in COVID-19. Germline V gives CDR1 SGHRS, CDR2 YFSETQ. V shed 2 bases and J 4 bases; nucleotides not matched to a gene: 4. The length of the CDR3 is 14 residues. The table came from immunoSEQ multiplex PCR; TCRdb's copy has only in-frame clones and leaves some out. The repertoire holds 150,000 to 200,000 clones, with approximately 80% as singletons. Seattle patient enrollment occurred during active infection, with longitudinal follow-up thereafter. V is TRBV5-1 and J is TRBJ2-7; 9 bases align to TRBD2. The sample was peripheral blood. This receptor was taken from a woman aged 40 to 50 with COVID-19, enrolled during active disease. As DNA, the CDR3 is TGCGCCAGCAGCTTCCAGCGGGGGGCATACGAGCAGTACTTC. Encoded protein: CASSFQRGAYEQYF. The whole variable domain, filled in from reference TRBV5-1 and TRBJ2-7, reads KAGVTQTPRYLIKTRGQQVTLSCSPISGHRSVSWYQQTPGQGLQFLFEYFSETQRNKGNFPGRFSGRQFSNSRSEMNVSTLELGDSALYLCASSFQRGAYEQYFGPGTRLTVT.